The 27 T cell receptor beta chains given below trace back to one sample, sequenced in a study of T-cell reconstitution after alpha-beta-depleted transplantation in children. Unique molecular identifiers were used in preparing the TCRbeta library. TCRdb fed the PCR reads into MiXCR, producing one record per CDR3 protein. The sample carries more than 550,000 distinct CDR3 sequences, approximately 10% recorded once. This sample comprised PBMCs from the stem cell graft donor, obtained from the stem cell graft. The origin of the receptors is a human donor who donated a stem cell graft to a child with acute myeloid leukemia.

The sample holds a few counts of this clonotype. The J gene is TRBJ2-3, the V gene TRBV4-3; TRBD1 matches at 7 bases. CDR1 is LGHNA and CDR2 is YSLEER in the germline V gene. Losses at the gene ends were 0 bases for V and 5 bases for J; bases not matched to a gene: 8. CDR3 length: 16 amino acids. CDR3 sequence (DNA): TGCGCCAGCAGCCAAGATCGGAACAGGGGAGAAGATACGCAGTATTTT. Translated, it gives CASSQDRNRGEDTQYF.

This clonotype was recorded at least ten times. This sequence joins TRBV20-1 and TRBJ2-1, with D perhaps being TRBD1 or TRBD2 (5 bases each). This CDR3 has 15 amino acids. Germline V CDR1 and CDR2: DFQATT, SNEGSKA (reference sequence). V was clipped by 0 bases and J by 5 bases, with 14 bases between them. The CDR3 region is CSAREVGTQDNEQFF. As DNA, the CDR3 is TGCAGTGCTAGAGAAGTAGGGACCCAGGACAATGAGCAGTTCTTC.

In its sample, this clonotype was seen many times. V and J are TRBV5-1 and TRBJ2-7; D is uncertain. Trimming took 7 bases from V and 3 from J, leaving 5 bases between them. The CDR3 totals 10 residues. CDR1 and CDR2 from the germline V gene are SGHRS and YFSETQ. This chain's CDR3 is CASPFYEQYF. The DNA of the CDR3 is TGCGCCAGCCCCTTCTACGAGCAGTACTTC.

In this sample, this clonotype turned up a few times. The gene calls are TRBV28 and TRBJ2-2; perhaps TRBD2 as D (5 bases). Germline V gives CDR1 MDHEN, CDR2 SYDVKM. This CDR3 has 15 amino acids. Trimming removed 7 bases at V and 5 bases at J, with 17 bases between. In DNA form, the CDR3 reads TGTGCCAGCACCTCAGCGGAGATGGGGACCGGGGAGCTGTTTTTT. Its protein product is CASTSAEMGTGELFF.

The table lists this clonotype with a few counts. The CDR3 sequence is CASSQPGQGIPPQYF. CDR3 DNA: TGTGCCAGCAGTCAACCGGGACAGGGGATTCCCCCGCAGTACTTC. This chain connects TRBV6-1 to TRBJ2-7, with TRBD1 identical over 10 bases. The CDR3 runs to 15 residues. The V segment lost 5 bases and the J segment 9 bases; nucleotides outside the gene matches: 13. The germline gives CDR1 MNHNS, CDR2 SASEGT.

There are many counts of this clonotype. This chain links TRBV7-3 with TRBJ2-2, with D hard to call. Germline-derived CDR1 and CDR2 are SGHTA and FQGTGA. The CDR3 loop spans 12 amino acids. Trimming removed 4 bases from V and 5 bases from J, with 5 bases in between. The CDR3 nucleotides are TGTGCCAGCAGCTGGGTTACCGGGGAGCTGTTTTTT. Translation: CASSWVTGELFF.

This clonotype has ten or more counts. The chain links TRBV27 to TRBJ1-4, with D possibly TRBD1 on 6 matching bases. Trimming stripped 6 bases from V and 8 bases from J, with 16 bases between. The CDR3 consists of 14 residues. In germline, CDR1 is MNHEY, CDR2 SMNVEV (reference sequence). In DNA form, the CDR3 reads TGTGCCAGCAGGCCACAGGGAACCAGCGAAAAACTGTTTTTT. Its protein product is CASRPQGTSEKLFF. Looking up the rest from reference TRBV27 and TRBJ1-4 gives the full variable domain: EAQVTQNPRYLITVTGKKLTVTCSQNMNHEYMSWYRQDPGLGLRQIYYSMNVEVTDKGDVPEGYKVSRKEKRNFPLILESPSPNQTSLYFCASRPQGTSEKLFFGSGTQLSVL.

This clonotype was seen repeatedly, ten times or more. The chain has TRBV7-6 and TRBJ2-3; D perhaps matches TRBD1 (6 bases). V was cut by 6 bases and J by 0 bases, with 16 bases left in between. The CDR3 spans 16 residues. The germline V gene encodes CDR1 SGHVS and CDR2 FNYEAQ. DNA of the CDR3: TGTGCCAGCAGTTCCGTCCGGGACACTAGCACAGATACGCAGTATTTT. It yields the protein CASSSVRDTSTDTQYF.

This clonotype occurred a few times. CDR3 loop: CSAREPRGLADTQYF. CDR3 in DNA: TGCAGTGCTAGGGAACCCAGGGGGCTGGCAGATACGCAGTATTTT. V usage is TRBV20-1 and J usage is TRBJ2-3; 8 bases are a match to TRBD1. The junction had 9 bases not matched to a gene; V was cut back by 3 bases and J by 4 bases. CDR1 is DFQATT and CDR2 is SNEGSKA in the germline V gene (reference sequence). The CDR3 spans 15 residues.

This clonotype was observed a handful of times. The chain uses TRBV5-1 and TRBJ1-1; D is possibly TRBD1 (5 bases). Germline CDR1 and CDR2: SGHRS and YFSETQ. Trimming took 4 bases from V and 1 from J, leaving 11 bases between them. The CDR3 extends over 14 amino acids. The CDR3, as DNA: TGCGCCAGCAGCGGGGCGCGCGGGAACACTGAAGCTTTCTTT. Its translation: CASSGARGNTEAFF.

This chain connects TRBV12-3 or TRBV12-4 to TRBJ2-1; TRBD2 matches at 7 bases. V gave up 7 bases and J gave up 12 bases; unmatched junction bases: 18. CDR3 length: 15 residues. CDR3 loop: CASTPTWGGRVGQFF. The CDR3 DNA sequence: TGTGCCAGCACCCCGACCTGGGGCGGGAGAGTTGGGCAGTTCTTC.

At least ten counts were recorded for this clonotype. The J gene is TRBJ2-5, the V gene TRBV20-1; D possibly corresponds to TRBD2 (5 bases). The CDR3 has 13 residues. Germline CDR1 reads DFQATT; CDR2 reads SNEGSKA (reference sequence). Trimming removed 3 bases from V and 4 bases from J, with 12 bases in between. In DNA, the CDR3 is TGCAGTGCTAGGGACTCTTTCACAGAGACCCAGTACTTC. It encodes CSARDSFTETQYF.

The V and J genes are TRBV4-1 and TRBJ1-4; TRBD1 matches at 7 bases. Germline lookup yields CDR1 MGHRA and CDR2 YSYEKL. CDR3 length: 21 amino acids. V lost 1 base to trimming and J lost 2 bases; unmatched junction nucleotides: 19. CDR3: CASSQVLIGQGGFFTNEKLFF. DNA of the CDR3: TGCGCCAGCAGCCAAGTTTTAATTGGGCAGGGGGGGTTTTTTACTAATGAAAAACTGTTTTTT.

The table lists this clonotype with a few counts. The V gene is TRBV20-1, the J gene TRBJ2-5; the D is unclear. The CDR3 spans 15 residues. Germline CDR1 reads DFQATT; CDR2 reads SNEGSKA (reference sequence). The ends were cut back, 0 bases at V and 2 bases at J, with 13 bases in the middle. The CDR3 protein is CSARDRQRRQETQYF. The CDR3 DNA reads TGCAGTGCTAGAGATAGGCAGCGACGGCAAGAGACCCAGTACTTC.

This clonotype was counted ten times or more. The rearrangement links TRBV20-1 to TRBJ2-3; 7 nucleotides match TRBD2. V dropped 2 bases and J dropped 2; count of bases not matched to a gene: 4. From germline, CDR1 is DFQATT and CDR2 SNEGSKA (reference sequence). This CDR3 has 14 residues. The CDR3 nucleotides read TGCAGTGCTAGACTACTAGCGTCCACAGATACGCAGTATTTT. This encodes CSARLLASTDTQYF.

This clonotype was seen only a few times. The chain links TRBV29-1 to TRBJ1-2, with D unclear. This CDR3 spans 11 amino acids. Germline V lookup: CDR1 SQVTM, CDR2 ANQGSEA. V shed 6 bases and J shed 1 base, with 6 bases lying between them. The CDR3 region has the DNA TGCAGCGTACAGTTTAACTATGGCTACACCTTC. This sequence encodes CSVQFNYGYTF.

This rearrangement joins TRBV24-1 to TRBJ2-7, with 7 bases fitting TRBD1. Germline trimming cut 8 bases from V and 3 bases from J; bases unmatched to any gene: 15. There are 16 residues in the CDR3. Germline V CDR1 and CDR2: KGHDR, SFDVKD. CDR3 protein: CATNRQGRALDYEQYF. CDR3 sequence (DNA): TGTGCCACCAATAGACAGGGACGAGCCTTGGACTACGAGCAGTACTTC.

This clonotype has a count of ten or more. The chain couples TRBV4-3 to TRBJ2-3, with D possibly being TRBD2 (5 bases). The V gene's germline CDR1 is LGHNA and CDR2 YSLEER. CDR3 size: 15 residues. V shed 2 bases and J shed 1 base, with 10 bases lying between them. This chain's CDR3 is CASSQSTGGTDTQYF. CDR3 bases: TGCGCCAGCAGCCAATCGACCGGGGGCACAGATACGCAGTATTTT.

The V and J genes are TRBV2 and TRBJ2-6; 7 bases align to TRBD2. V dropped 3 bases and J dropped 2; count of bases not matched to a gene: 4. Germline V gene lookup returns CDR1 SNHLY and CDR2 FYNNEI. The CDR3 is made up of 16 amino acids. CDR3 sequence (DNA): TGTGCCAGCAGTGAGGCTGGGAGGGCTGGGGCCAACGTCCTGACTTTC. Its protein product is CASSEAGRAGANVLTF.

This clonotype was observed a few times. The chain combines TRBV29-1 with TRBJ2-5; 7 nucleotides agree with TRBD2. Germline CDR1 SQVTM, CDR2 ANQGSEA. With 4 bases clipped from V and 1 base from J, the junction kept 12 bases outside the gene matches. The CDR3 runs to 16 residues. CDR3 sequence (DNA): TGCAGCGTTGGTGGGGTACGGGGGGATTTCCAAGAGACCCAGTACTTC. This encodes CSVGGVRGDFQETQYF.

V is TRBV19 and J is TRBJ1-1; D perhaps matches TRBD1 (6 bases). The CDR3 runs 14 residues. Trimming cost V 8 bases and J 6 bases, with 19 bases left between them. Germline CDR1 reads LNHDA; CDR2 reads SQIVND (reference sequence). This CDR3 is CASRDGTQDSEAFF. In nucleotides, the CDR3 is TGTGCCAGTCGGGATGGGACACAGGATTCTGAAGCTTTCTTT.

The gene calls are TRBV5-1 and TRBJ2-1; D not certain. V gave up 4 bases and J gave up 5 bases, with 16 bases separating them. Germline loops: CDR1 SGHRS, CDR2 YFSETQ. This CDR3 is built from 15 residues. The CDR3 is CASSTRVVTDNEQFF. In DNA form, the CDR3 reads TGCGCCAGCAGCACGAGAGTAGTTACGGACAATGAGCAGTTCTTC.

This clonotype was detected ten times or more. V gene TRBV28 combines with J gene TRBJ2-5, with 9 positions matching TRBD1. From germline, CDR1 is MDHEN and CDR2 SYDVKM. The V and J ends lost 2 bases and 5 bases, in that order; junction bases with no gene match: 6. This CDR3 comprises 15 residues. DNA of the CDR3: TGTGCCAGCAGTTTAACCGGGACAGGGTTGGAGACCCAGTACTTC. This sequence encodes CASSLTGTGLETQYF.

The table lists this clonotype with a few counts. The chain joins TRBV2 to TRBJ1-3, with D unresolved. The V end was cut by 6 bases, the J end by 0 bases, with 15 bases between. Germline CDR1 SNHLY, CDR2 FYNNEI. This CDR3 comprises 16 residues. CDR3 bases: TGTGCCAGCAGCGGACGACACCCAGCCTCTGGAAACACCATATATTTT. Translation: CASSGRHPASGNTIYF. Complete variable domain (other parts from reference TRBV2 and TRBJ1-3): EPEVTQTPSHQVTQMGQEVILRCVPISNHLYFYWYRQILGQKVEFLVSFYNNEISEKSEIFDDQFSVERPDGSNFTLKIRSTKLEDSAMYFCASSGRHPASGNTIYFGEGSWLTVV.

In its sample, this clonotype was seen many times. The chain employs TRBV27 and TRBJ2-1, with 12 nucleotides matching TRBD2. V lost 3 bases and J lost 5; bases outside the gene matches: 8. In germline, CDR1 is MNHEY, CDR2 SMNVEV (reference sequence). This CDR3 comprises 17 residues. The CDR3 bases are TGTGCCAGCAGTTTCCGACTAGCGGGAGCCCCAAACAATGAGCAGTTCTTC. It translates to CASSFRLAGAPNNEQFF.

CDR3 sequence: CASSPPSGSINEQFF. CDR3 nucleotide sequence: TGCGCCAGCAGCCCCCCTAGCGGGAGTATCAATGAGCAGTTCTTC. The gene calls are TRBV5-1 and TRBJ2-1; TRBD2 matches at 10 bases. The CDR3 has 15 residues. V shed 4 bases, J shed 6 bases, and the junction held 7 bases outside the gene matches. Per the germline V gene, CDR1 is SGHRS and CDR2 is YFSETQ.

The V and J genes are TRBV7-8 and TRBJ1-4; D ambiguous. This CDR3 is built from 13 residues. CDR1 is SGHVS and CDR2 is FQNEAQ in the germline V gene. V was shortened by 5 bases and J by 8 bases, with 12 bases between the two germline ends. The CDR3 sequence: CASSPETREKLFF. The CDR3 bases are TGTGCCAGCAGCCCAGAGACAAGGGAAAAACTGTTTTTT.